A selection of T cell receptor beta chains follows, all from one sample in a study of cytomegalovirus exposure and HLA in healthy donors. Assay: immunoSEQ multiplex PCR; the TCRdb copy retains only in-frame clones and omits some. The sample records a few hundred thousand clones, nearly 95% being singletons. The sample was PBMCs. Receptors originate from a girl aged 2-10 years in good health and CMV-seronegative. The CDR3 runs from the conserved cysteine through the conserved F or W. D genes are given only for firm matches. Rows give clone size only sometimes, using once, few, many, or a class for an expanded clone.

>TRBV6-5|TRBJ1-4|-|TRBD1
TGTGCCAGCAGTACAACGACAGGGTCTGAAAAACTGTTTTTT
CASSTTTGSEKLFF
>TRBV6-1|TRBJ1-1|-|TRBD1
TGTGCCAGCACCTTGGGACAGGGCGACACTGAAGCTTTCTTT
CASTLGQGDTEAFF
>TRBV7-6|TRBJ1-4|-|-
TGTGCCAGCAGCCAGGGGTCGGCTAATGAAAAACTGTTTTTT
CASSQGSANEKLFF
>TRBV5-1|TRBJ1-1|-|TRBD1
TGCGCCAGCAGATCTAAAACGGGACAGGGACCATTCATGAACACTGAAGCTTTCTTT
CASRSKTGQGPFMNTEAFF
>TRBV5-1|TRBJ2-6|-|TRBD2
TGCGCCAGCAGCCTCACTAGCGGGGGAGATCCTGGGGCCAACGTCCTGACTTTC
CASSLTSGGDPGANVLTF
>TRBV6-1|TRBJ2-1|-|-
TGTGCCAGCAGTGAAGTATATCGGAGGACTGAGCAGTTCTTC
CASSEVYRRTEQFF
>TRBV7-2|TRBJ2-7|-|TRBD1
TGTGCCAGCATCCCTGGCTGGACAGGGTCCCACGAGCAGTACTTC
CASIPGWTGSHEQYF
>TRBV19|TRBJ1-4|-|TRBD1
TGTGCCTCCTCAAACCGGGACAGGGGCCCCAACGCTGAAAAACTGTTTTTT
CASSNRDRGPNAEKLFF
>TRBV4-1|TRBJ1-1|-|-
TGCGCCAGCAGCCCCCAAACAGGGTACACTGAAGCTTTCTTT
CASSPQTGYTEAFF
>TRBV10-1|TRBJ2-3|-|TRBD2
TGCGCCAGCAGCCTAGCGGGAGATACAGATACGCAGTATTTT
CASSLAGDTDTQYF
>TRBV7-9|TRBJ1-3|-|-
TGTTCCAGCAGCCCGGACATCTCTGGAAACACCATATATTTT
CSSSPDISGNTIYF
>TRBV10-1|TRBJ2-1|-|TRBD1
TGCGCCAGCAGTGGAGGACAGGGGGTGGTACGTGAGCAGTTCTTC
CASSGGQGVVREQFF
>TRBV9|TRBJ2-1|-|-
TGTGCCAGCAGCGTAGGGGCGGGCGTGTACAATGAGCAGTTCTTC
CASSVGAGVYNEQFF
>TRBV27|TRBJ2-3|-|TRBD2
TGTGCCAGCAGTCCCGGGACTAGCGGGCCACGCACAGATACGCAGTATTTT
CASSPGTSGPRTDTQYF
>TRBV9|TRBJ2-2|-|-
TGTGCCAGCAGCGTCACAAGTAACACCGGGGAGCTGTTTTTT
CASSVTSNTGELFF
>TRBV28|TRBJ1-2|-|-
TGTGCCAGCAGTGGTACGACGGGTTATAGGGGCTACACCTTC
CASSGTTGYRGYTF
>TRBV9|TRBJ1-5|-|-
TGTGCCAGCAGCGTAGGTTGGGACTTCAATCAGCCCCAGCATTTT
CASSVGWDFNQPQHF
>TRBV10-3|TRBJ2-1|-|TRBD2
TGTGCCATCAGTGAGCTGACTAGCGGGCAAGTGAATGAGCAGTTCTTC
CAISELTSGQVNEQFF
>TRBV18|TRBJ1-4|-|-
TGTGCCAGCTCAGCGGACAGAAATGAAAAACTGTTTTTT
CASSADRNEKLFF
>TRBV2|TRBJ2-3|-|-
TGTGCCAGAAGGGACTCGAGCACAGATACGCAGTATTTT
CARRDSSTDTQYF
>TRBV11-1|TRBJ2-2|-|TRBD1
TGTGCCAGCAGCGTATGGGACAGTAACACCGGGGAGCTGTTTTTT
CASSVWDSNTGELFF
>TRBV2|TRBJ1-5|-|TRBD1
TGTGCCAGCAGAGGCGGGACAGGGGGCAATCAGCCCCAGCATTTT
CASRGGTGGNQPQHF
>TRBV19|TRBJ2-7|-|TRBD1
TGTGCCAGTAGTATTGCTGACAGGGCCGGGGACGAGCAGTACTTC
CASSIADRAGDEQYF
>TRBV7-9|TRBJ2-7|-|-
TGTGCCAGCAGCCCTCTGTACGACAGTACCGAGCAGTACTTC
CASSPLYDSTEQYF
>TRBV18|TRBJ2-1|-|TRBD1
TGTGCCAGCTCACCGGGACAGGGCTCCTACAATGAGCAGTTCTTC
CASSPGQGSYNEQFF
>TRBV5-6|TRBJ2-7|-|-
TGTGCCAGCAGCCGGACAGGACTACACGAGCAGTACTTC
CASSRTGLHEQYF
>TRBV19|TRBJ1-2|-|-
TGTGCCAGTGTGGACCGGGACTGGGGAGCCTATGGCTACACCTTC
CASVDRDWGAYGYTF
>TRBV6-6|TRBJ1-2|-|TRBD1
TGTGCCAGCAGTTACTCGGGGACAGCCCCCTATGGCTACACCTTC
CASSYSGTAPYGYTF
>TRBV29-1|TRBJ2-5|-|-
TGCAGCGTTGGCGAGGGTCTGGAGACCCAGTACTTC
CSVGEGLETQYF
>TRBV19|TRBJ2-1|-|TRBD2
TGTGCCAGTAGTCTAGCGGGGGGGCACTACAATGAGCAGTTCTTC
CASSLAGGHYNEQFF
>TRBV28|TRBJ2-2|-|TRBD1
TGTGCCAGCAGTTTGACAGGGTCCACCGGGGAGCTGTTTTTT
CASSLTGSTGELFF
>TRBV7-6|TRBJ2-6|-|TRBD1
TGTGCCAGCAGCTTAGATCAGCCGGGACAGGGGTCTGGGGCCAACGTCCTGACTTTC
CASSLDQPGQGSGANVLTF
>TRBV7-3|TRBJ2-7|-|-
TGTGCCAGCAGTAAAATGGGGGGGCCTTACGAGCAGTACTTC
CASSKMGGPYEQYF
>TRBV2|TRBJ2-7|-|TRBD1
TGTGCGCATGGATCGACATGGACAGGGGGTTACGAGCAGTACTTC
CAHGSTWTGGYEQYF
>TRBV6-5|TRBJ1-1|-|-
TGTGCCAGCAGTCCCAGGGCAATGAACACTGAAGCTTTCTTT
CASSPRAMNTEAFF
>TRBV6-1|TRBJ2-1|few|TRBD2
TGTGCCAGCAGTGTACCAGTAGCGGGATCCTACAATGAGCAGTTCTTC
CASSVPVAGSYNEQFF
>TRBV27|TRBJ2-1|-|TRBD2
TGTGCCAGCAGTTTATCCCTAGCGGGAGGGCCCAAACCTTTATACAATGAGCAGTTCTTC
CASSLSLAGGPKPLYNEQFF
>TRBV18|TRBJ2-7|-|TRBD1
TGTGCCAGCTCACTGGGACAGGGAACCTACGAGCAGTACTTC
CASSLGQGTYEQYF
>TRBV19|TRBJ2-7|-|TRBD1
TGTGCCAGTAGTAGAGCGACAGGGCCTTACGAGCAGTACTTC
CASSRATGPYEQYF
>TRBV19|TRBJ1-1|-|TRBD1
TGTGCCAGTAGGGGACAGGGAGGAAACACTGAAGCTTTCTTT
CASRGQGGNTEAFF
>TRBV5-6|TRBJ1-1|-|TRBD1
TGTGCCAGCGCACTCAGGGGGCGGAACACTGAAGCTTTCTTT
CASALRGRNTEAFF
>TRBV5-1|TRBJ2-7|once|TRBD2
TGCGCCAGCAGCCCGGGCGGGACTAGCGGGGGGCTCGAGCAGTACTTC
CASSPGGTSGGLEQYF
>TRBV14|TRBJ2-3|-|-
TGTGCCAGCAGCCAAGATTTTTTCGGGTTAACAGATACGCAGTATTTT
CASSQDFFGLTDTQYF
>TRBV19|TRBJ1-1|-|-
TGTGCCAGTAGTCGGACAACTGAAGCTTTCTTT
CASSRTTEAFF
>TRBV5-8|TRBJ1-5|once|-
TGTGCCAGCAAGGGCGGGGTCAATCAGCCCCAGCATTTT
CASKGGVNQPQHF
>TRBV28|TRBJ1-4|-|TRBD1
TGTGCCAGCAGTTCCGACAGGGCAATTGATGAAAAACTGTTTTTT
CASSSDRAIDEKLFF